Following are 28 T cell receptor beta chains from one sample sequenced in a study of T cell responses to AZD1222 COVID-19 vaccine. Measured with immunoSEQ multiplex PCR; TCRdb has only the in-frame clones, and not every one. The profile covers about 200,000 clones, with approximately 94% appearing a single time and around 1.7% taken by the ten largest. The sequences come from peripheral blood, collected 28 days after the second dose of the MenACWY control vaccine. These receptors all stem from an adult who received the MenACWY meningococcal vaccine as a control.

This chain links TRBV7-9 with TRBJ2-1; tentative D call: TRBD1 (6 bases). The germline V gene has CDR1 SEHNR and CDR2 FQNEAQ (reference sequence). The ends were cut back, 5 bases at V and 0 bases at J, with 17 bases in the middle. The CDR3 has 17 residues. CDR3 coding DNA: TGTGCCAGCAGCCCAACTGCAACAGGGAGCTCCTACAATGAGCAGTTCTTC. Translated, it gives CASSPTATGSSYNEQFF.

The chain carries TRBV5-6 and TRBJ2-1, with 9 bases lining up with TRBD2. Germline loops: CDR1 SGHDT, CDR2 YYEEEE. Trimming took 1 base from V and 6 from J; bases not matched to a gene: 11. The CDR3 extends over 17 amino acids. The CDR3 DNA follows: TGTGCCAGCAGCTTGTTACCCGGGACTAGCACGTTCAATGAGCAGTTCTTC. Protein product: CASSLLPGTSTFNEQFF. Drawing the rest from reference TRBV5-6 and TRBJ2-1, the complete variable domain is DAGVTQSPTHLIKTRGQQVTLRCSPKSGHDTVSWYQQALGQGPQFIFQYYEEEERQRGNFPDRFSGHQFPNYSSELNVNALLLGDSALYLCASSLLPGTSTFNEQFFGPGTRLTVL.

The chain joins TRBV7-2 to TRBJ2-7; TRBD1 aligns across 7 bases. The CDR3 contains 14 residues. Germline assignment: CDR1 SGHTA and CDR2 FQGNSA. Trimming cost V 4 bases and J 4 bases; bases outside gene matches: 7. The CDR3 nucleotides read TGTGCCAGCAGCTCAACAGGGGATCGGTACGAGCAGTACTTC. Translated: CASSSTGDRYEQYF.

The V and J genes are TRBV18 and TRBJ1-5; perhaps TRBD1 as D (5 bases). The germline V and J ends were trimmed by 3 bases and 9 bases, with 15 bases remaining between them. Germline V gene sequence: CDR1 KGHSH, CDR2 LQKENI. This CDR3 region has 14 residues. The CDR3 coding sequence is TGTGCCAGCTCACCGAAACAGGCCGGGTGGCCCCAGCATTTT. This sequence encodes CASSPKQAGWPQHF.

This sequence joins TRBV5-1 and TRBJ2-1, with 10 bases lining up with TRBD1. This CDR3 has 16 residues. From germline, CDR1 is SGHRS and CDR2 YFSETQ. Germline trimming cut 4 bases from V and 5 bases from J; bases unmatched to any gene: 9. The CDR3: CASSLSGTGADNEQFF. The CDR3 DNA reads TGCGCCAGCAGCCTGTCCGGGACAGGGGCCGACAATGAGCAGTTCTTC.

The chain recombines TRBV6-5 with TRBJ1-5; a possible D gene is TRBD1 (6 bases). CDR3 length equals 14 residues. V was trimmed by 6 bases and J by 7 bases, leaving 16 bases between them. CDR1 is MNHEY and CDR2 is SVGAGI in the germline V gene. CDR3 protein: CASSPGTLGQPQHF. The CDR3 nucleotides are TGTGCCAGCAGCCCCGGGACACTGGGACAGCCCCAGCATTTT.

V usage is TRBV20-1 and J usage is TRBJ2-7, with D hard to call. CDR3 length: 10 residues. V gave up 5 bases and J gave up 6 bases, with 8 bases separating them. CDR1 is DFQATT, CDR2 SNEGSKA, per germline (reference sequence). CDR3 DNA sequence: TGCAGTGCTGGGTTCTTCGAGCAGTACTTC. It yields the protein CSAGFFEQYF.

The chain combines TRBV5-1 with TRBJ2-7; no firm D call. CDR3 length equals 11 residues. Germline V CDR1 and CDR2: SGHRS, YFSETQ. V lost 3 bases and J 7 bases, leaving 8 bases between the germline ends. CDR3 sequence (DNA): TGCGCCAGCAGCTCTCTCGGGGAGCAGTACTTC. Its protein product is CASSSLGEQYF.

This chain connects TRBV9 to TRBJ1-3, with unresolved D. CDR1 is SGDLS, CDR2 YYNGEE, per germline. The V end was cut by 2 bases, the J end by 2 bases, with 5 bases between. CDR3 length: 13 amino acids. In DNA form, the CDR3 reads TGTGCCAGCAGCGTTTCGCCTGGAAACACCATATATTTT. Amino acids: CASSVSPGNTIYF.

J is TRBJ1-3 and V is TRBV9; unclear D gene. V dropped 4 bases and J dropped 2 bases, with 10 bases sitting between them. CDR3 length equals 14 residues. Germline V gives CDR1 SGDLS, CDR2 YYNGEE. This CDR3 reads CASSPRTAGNTIYF. The CDR3 nucleotides are TGTGCCAGCAGCCCCCGGACGGCTGGAAACACCATATATTTT.

V gene TRBV24-1 combines with J gene TRBJ2-3; 7 bases agree with TRBD2. The CDR3 extends over 14 amino acids. With 8 bases clipped from V and 0 bases from J, the junction kept 4 bases outside the gene matches. In germline, CDR1 is KGHDR, CDR2 SFDVKD. CDR3 coding DNA: TGTGCCACCACCCAAGCGGGGAGCACAGATACGCAGTATTTT. Encoded protein: CATTQAGSTDTQYF.

J is TRBJ2-5 and V is TRBV6-2 or TRBV6-3; unclear D gene. The ends were cut back, 2 bases at V and 3 bases at J, with 13 bases in the middle. Germline V gene sequence: CDR1 MNHEY, CDR2 SVGEGT. The CDR3 contains 15 residues. The CDR3 DNA sequence: TGTGCCAGCAGTTACCCTGCCGCCGGAAAAGAGACCCAGTACTTC. This codes for CASSYPAAGKETQYF.

This clone was found once. V gene TRBV3-1 (or the pseudogene TRBV3-2) combines with J gene TRBJ2-7, with 7 bases lining up with TRBD1. This CDR3 has 14 amino acids. The ends lost 3 bases at V and 0 bases at J; junction bases unmatched: 2. CDR1 is LGHDT, CDR2 YNNKEL, per germline (reference sequence). This CDR3 reads CASSQGQSSYEQYF. The CDR3 DNA follows: TGTGCCAGCAGCCAGGGACAGAGCTCCTACGAGCAGTACTTC.

This chain links TRBV2 with TRBJ2-3; D is unresolved. Germline assignment: CDR1 SNHLY and CDR2 FYNNEI. The CDR3 runs 13 residues. The CDR3 loop is CAYSPGSTDTQYF. CDR3 DNA: TGTGCTTACTCTCCGGGCTCCACAGATACGCAGTATTTT.

The chain uses TRBV29-1 and TRBJ1-2; D unresolved. The CDR3 sequence is 12 residues long. CDR1 and CDR2 from the germline V gene are SQVTM and ANQGSEA. The germline V and J ends were trimmed by 0 bases and 3 bases, with 5 bases remaining between them. The CDR3 coding sequence is TGCAGCGTTGAAGAGGGTGACTATGGCTACACCTTC. It is translated as CSVEEGDYGYTF.

As DNA, the CDR3 is TGTGCCAGTAGTATTAGTGGGTTACAACCCAAGGGCACTGAAGCTTTCTTT. This translates into CASSISGLQPKGTEAFF. The chain uses TRBV19 and TRBJ1-1, with D hard to call. Per germline, CDR1 LNHDA and CDR2 SQIVND (reference sequence). Trimming left V 3 bases short and J 4 bases short, with 21 bases between. The CDR3 totals 17 residues.

The sample holds one count of this clone. The chain links TRBV5-1 to TRBJ2-7; D gene uncertain. Trimming removed 0 bases from V and 2 bases from J, with 12 bases in between. CDR1 and CDR2 (germline): SGHRS, YFSETQ. This CDR3 is built from 15 residues. CDR3 in amino acids: CASSLGRVPTYEQYF. CDR3 nucleotides: TGCGCCAGCAGCTTGGGTAGGGTCCCGACCTACGAGCAGTACTTC.

This rearrangement joins TRBV12-3 or TRBV12-4 to TRBJ2-2; D gene uncertain. Between the trimmed V and J ends, which lost 4 bases and 8 bases, there was a span of 8 bases. CDR3 length: 12 residues. The CDR3 nucleotides are TGTGCCAGCAGTTCTCCCGAGGGGGAGCTGTTTTTT. This sequence encodes CASSSPEGELFF.

This sequence joins TRBV28 and TRBJ2-3; 7 nucleotides match TRBD2. Germline V gene lookup returns CDR1 MDHEN and CDR2 SYDVKM. J lost 2 bases, V lost 3 bases, and 8 bases had no gene match. This CDR3 has 16 amino acids. The CDR3 loop reads CASSFEGAGNTDTQYF. CDR3 nucleotides: TGTGCCAGCAGTTTCGAGGGAGCGGGAAACACAGATACGCAGTATTTT.

The gene calls are TRBV28 and TRBJ2-7; tentative D call: TRBD1 (6 bases). V lost 1 base and J lost 3, with 7 bases in between. Germline V gives CDR1 MDHEN, CDR2 SYDVKM. The CDR3 loop spans 13 amino acids. CDR3 DNA sequence: TGTGCCAGCAGTTTATCAGGGGACTACGAGCAGTACTTC. It encodes CASSLSGDYEQYF.

This CDR3 is CASSSNRGVAQPQHF. The CDR3 bases are TGTGCCAGCAGTTCTAACCGAGGGGTTGCGCAGCCCCAGCATTTT. The chain is built from TRBV27 and TRBJ1-5; TRBD1 is a possible D gene (5 bases). Per germline, CDR1 MNHEY and CDR2 SMNVEV (reference sequence). Trimming left V 4 bases short and J 7 bases short, with 17 bases between. The length of the CDR3 is 15 residues.

The chain couples TRBV5-1 to TRBJ2-7, with D perhaps TRBD2 (6 bases). Germline loops: CDR1 SGHRS, CDR2 YFSETQ. V lost 8 bases and J lost 3, with 21 bases in between. The CDR3 sequence is 15 residues long. The CDR3 DNA is TGCGCCAGAGTCTCCCCTTGGGGGGAGCTCTACGAGCAGTACTTC. It yields the protein CARVSPWGELYEQYF. Complete variable domain (other parts from reference TRBV5-1 and TRBJ2-7): KAGVTQTPRYLIKTRGQQVTLSCSPISGHRSVSWYQQTPGQGLQFLFEYFSETQRNKGNFPGRFSGRQFSNSRSEMNVSTLELGDSALYLCARVSPWGELYEQYFGPGTRLTVT.

The chain has TRBV5-8 and TRBJ2-1, with 7 bases identical to TRBD2. The junction had 7 bases not matched to a gene; V was cut back by 0 bases and J by 10 bases. This CDR3 has 14 residues. Germline-derived CDR1 and CDR2 are SGHTS and YDEGEE. CDR3 in amino acids: CASSLAGGGREQFF. DNA of the CDR3: TGTGCCAGCAGCTTGGCCGGCGGGGGAAGGGAGCAGTTCTTC.

The chain carries TRBV29-1 and TRBJ2-5, with 7 bases that match TRBD2. Germline CDR1 is SQVTM and CDR2 is ANQGSEA. The CDR3 runs 13 residues. CDR3 DNA sequence: TGCAGTCAAAGTGGCGGGGGTGAAGAGACCCAGTACTTC. Amino acid sequence: CSQSGGGEETQYF.

The chain combines TRBV13 with TRBJ2-7; D unclear. CDR1 is PRHDT, CDR2 FYEKMQ, per germline (reference sequence). The V end lost 3 bases, the J end lost 1 base, and 7 bases lay between the germline ends. The CDR3 is made up of 13 amino acids. This CDR3 is CASSLPGSYEQYF. Here the CDR3 DNA reads TGTGCCAGCAGCTTGCCAGGTTCCTACGAGCAGTACTTC.

The gene calls are TRBV5-4 and TRBJ1-1, with D possibly being TRBD1 (5 bases). V lost 1 base to trimming and J lost 5 bases, with 12 bases between them. Germline values: CDR1 SGHNT, CDR2 YYREEE (reference sequence). CDR3 length equals 14 residues. As DNA, the CDR3 is TGTGCCAGCAGCTTGTTTGGGGGACGTACTGAAGCTTTCTTT. Translated, it gives CASSLFGGRTEAFF.

The rearrangement links TRBV7-2 to TRBJ1-6; possible D gene TRBD1, 5 bases. Per the germline V gene, CDR1 is SGHTA and CDR2 is FQGNSA. Trimming left V 1 base short and J 10 bases short, with 11 bases between. The CDR3 loop spans 14 amino acids. CDR3 loop: CASSLGLRDSPLHF. As DNA, the CDR3 is TGTGCCAGCAGCTTAGGGTTAAGGGACTCACCCCTCCACTTT. The variable domain in full, completed from reference TRBV7-2 and TRBJ1-6, reads GAGVSQSPSNKVTEKGKDVELRCDPISGHTALYWYRQSLGQGLEFLIYFQGNSAPDKSGLPSDRFSAERTGGSVSTLTIQRTQQEDSAVYLCASSLGLRDSPLHFGNGTRLTVT.

This sequence joins TRBV4-3 and TRBJ1-6; 7 positions match TRBD1. The ends lost 4 bases at V and 9 bases at J; junction bases unmatched: 3. CDR1 is LGHNA, CDR2 YSLEER, per germline. The CDR3 contains 13 residues. The CDR3 is CASSLDRVSPLHF. CDR3 sequence (DNA): TGCGCCAGCAGCCTCGACAGGGTTTCACCCCTCCACTTT.